Listed below are T cell receptor beta chains from one sample, sequenced in a study of blood T cell repertoires in COVID-19. Sequenced by immunoSEQ multiplex PCR; TCRdb stores in-frame clones only, minus some. The data hold 50,000 to 65,000 clones, with 75% to 90% observed a single time. The source material was peripheral blood. Receptors were obtained from a woman older than 75 with COVID-19, enrolled during active disease. CDR3s include the opening cysteine and the closing phenylalanine or tryptophan. A D gene is named only where the DNA matches it firmly. Size values are once, few and many counts, or a class for expanded clones, and some rows have none.

clone size	V gene	J gene	D gene	CDR3 DNA	CDR3 protein
NA	TRBV27	TRBJ2-7	TRBD1	TGTGCCAGCAGTTTTTCAGGGGGCGCAGTGGGCGAGCAGTACTTC	CASSFSGGAVGEQYF
NA	TRBV10-1	TRBJ2-7	TRBD1	TGCGCCAGCAGCGGAGTGGGGACAGGGGTAGGAGAGCAGTACTTC	CASSGVGTGVGEQYF
NA	TRBV18	TRBJ2-5	TRBD2	TGTGCCAGCTCCCGGACTAGCGGGGGGGCTAACAAAGAGACCCAGTACTTC	CASSRTSGGANKETQYF
NA	TRBV18	TRBJ2-3	TRBD1	TGTGCCAGCTCACCGGACAGGGGTTCGGATACGCAGTATTTT	CASSPDRGSDTQYF
once	TRBV2	TRBJ1-1	NA	TGTGCCAGCAGGGACTGGACGGGGAACACTGAAGCTTTCTTT	CASRDWTGNTEAFF
NA	TRBV19	TRBJ1-2	NA	TGTGCCAGTAGTATAAACAGACAGGACAACTATGGCTACACCTTC	CASSINRQDNYGYTF
NA	TRBV5-8	TRBJ2-3	NA	TGTGCCAGCAGCTCCTTGAGTAGCGGCCGCACAGATACGCAGTATTTT	CASSSLSSGRTDTQYF
NA	TRBV5-1	TRBJ1-2	NA	TGCGCCAGCAGCTCGGATCCGGGAACAACCACCTACACCTTC	CASSSDPGTTTYTF
NA	TRBV5-1	TRBJ1-3	TRBD1	TGCGCCAGCAGCTGGGGACAGTCTGGAAACACCATATATTTT	CASSWGQSGNTIYF
few	TRBV6-5	TRBJ1-2	NA	TGTGCCAGCAGTCATAGACAGTATGGCTACACCTTC	CASSHRQYGYTF
NA	TRBV6-4	TRBJ2-7	NA	TGTGCCAGCAGCCAAGACAGCTACGAGCAGTACTTC	CASSQDSYEQYF
NA	TRBV27	TRBJ2-3	NA	TGTGCCAGCAGTTTATGGGGGGGGCCTGGGACAGATACGCAGTATTTT	CASSLWGGPGTDTQYF
NA	TRBV5-1	TRBJ1-4	TRBD1	TGCGCCAGCAGCGTCCGGACAGGGCCCCGGGGAAATGAAAAACTGTTTTTT	CASSVRTGPRGNEKLFF
few	TRBV15	TRBJ1-1	NA	TGTGCCACCAGCAGAGATCCTAGAAACACTGAAGCTTTCTTT	CATSRDPRNTEAFF
few	TRBV6-6	TRBJ1-2	TRBD1	TGTGCCAGCAGGACAGGGGGTGGAGGCTACACCTTC	CASRTGGGGYTF
NA	TRBV9	TRBJ2-1	TRBD2	TGTGCCAGCAGCGCGGTACTAGCGATAGGGAGTGAGCAGTTCTTC	CASSAVLAIGSEQFF
NA	TRBV9	TRBJ1-5	TRBD1	TGTGCCAGCAGCTCGGGACAGGGGGATAATCAGCCCCAGCATTTT	CASSSGQGDNQPQHF
NA	TRBV6-5	TRBJ1-2	TRBD1	TGTGCCAGCAGTTACGAGGGACAGGGGGGTGGAGGCTACACCTTC	CASSYEGQGGGGYTF
NA	TRBV7-8	TRBJ2-7	TRBD1	TGTGCCAGCAGCAAAGCGGGACAGGGGAAAAACGAGCAGTACTTC	CASSKAGQGKNEQYF
few	TRBV6-4	TRBJ1-1	NA	TGTGCCAGCAGTGCTTGGGAGAGCACTGAAGCTTTCTTT	CASSAWESTEAFF
NA	TRBV7-6	TRBJ2-7	TRBD1	TGTGCCAGCAGCCCTACAGGACAGGTCAATGGAGTCGACGAGCAGTACTTC	CASSPTGQVNGVDEQYF
NA	TRBV3-1/TRBV3-2	TRBJ2-5	NA	TGTGCCAGCAGCCAAGAGGTGGGCAGGGCTAGGGAGACCCAGTACTTC	CASSQEVGRARETQYF
NA	TRBV6-5	TRBJ2-5	NA	TGTGCCAGCAGGGGTCTTGCCGGGGAGACCCAGTACTTC	CASRGLAGETQYF
NA	TRBV5-4	TRBJ2-6	NA	TGTGCCAGCAGCTTGGCCGTCCCCTCTGGGGCCAACGTCCTGACTTTC	CASSLAVPSGANVLTF
NA	TRBV11-2	TRBJ2-7	TRBD1	TGTGCCAGCAGCTCCTATGGACAGGGGCTTGTCGAGCAGTACTTC	CASSSYGQGLVEQYF
NA	TRBV6-6	TRBJ2-7	TRBD1	TGTGCCAGCAGTTGGACAGGGGTAAGGTACGAGCAGTACTTC	CASSWTGVRYEQYF
medium-sized	TRBV5-1	TRBJ1-4	TRBD1	TGCGCCAGCAGCGTAGAGGGGGCCTTAAATGAAAAACTGTTTTTT	CASSVEGALNEKLFF
NA	TRBV15	TRBJ1-1	NA	TGTGGCACCGCCGACAGAACCAAGAACACTGAAGCTTTCTTT	CGTADRTKNTEAFF
NA	TRBV19	TRBJ2-7	TRBD2	TGTGCCAGTAGTCCCGGGGGAGCGGGGGGGCGCGTCGAGCAGTACTTC	CASSPGGAGGRVEQYF
NA	TRBV6-6	TRBJ2-1	TRBD2	TGTGCCAGCAGTTACTTATTCGGGGGGGGTAATGAGCAGTTCTTC	CASSYLFGGGNEQFF
NA	TRBV29-1	TRBJ1-2	TRBD1	TGCAGCGCCTGGACAGGGGGTAACTATGGCTACACCTTC	CSAWTGGNYGYTF
NA	TRBV19	TRBJ1-1	NA	TGTGCCAGTAGTGTGAGGGGGACTGAAGCTTTCTTT	CASSVRGTEAFF